The 18 T cell receptor beta chains given below trace back to one sample, sequenced in a study of cytomegalovirus exposure and HLA in healthy donors. This PCR relied on a set of 60 Vbeta primers and 13 Jbeta primers. Data came from immunoSEQ multiplex PCR; TCRdb stores just in-frame clones and leaves some out. The sample lists about 130,000 clones; approximately 80% were seen once. The sample taken for sequencing was PBMCs. These receptors were collected from a woman aged 40 to 50 in good health and CMV-seronegative.

Here the CDR3 DNA reads TGTGCCACCAGCAGAGCCTCTCCAGGGGAAGAGACCCAGTACTTC. This encodes CATSRASPGEETQYF. The chain recombines TRBV15 with TRBJ2-5; tentative D call: TRBD1 (6 bases). Trimming took 1 base from V and 3 from J, leaving 12 bases between them. The V gene's germline CDR1 is LNHNV and CDR2 YYDKDF (reference sequence). This CDR3 comprises 15 residues.

This clone has just a few counts. V is TRBV28 and J is TRBJ1-3; 8 nucleotides align to TRBD1. The length of the CDR3 is 16 residues. V gave up 5 bases and J gave up 4 bases; unmatched junction bases: 10. Germline V gives CDR1 MDHEN, CDR2 SYDVKM. The CDR3 DNA reads as TGTGCCAGCAGTGTCCCCCTACAGGGGGAGGGAAACACCATATATTTT. This encodes CASSVPLQGEGNTIYF.

The chain is built from TRBV14 and TRBJ2-3, with D perhaps TRBD2 (5 bases). Trimming left V 0 bases short and J 0 bases short, with 10 bases between. The CDR3 consists of 16 residues. From germline, CDR1 is SGHDN and CDR2 FVKESK. CDR3: CASSQDGAASTDTQYF. In DNA form, the CDR3 reads TGTGCCAGCAGCCAAGATGGAGCGGCTAGCACAGATACGCAGTATTTT.

This chain connects TRBV6-5 to TRBJ1-1; the D is unclear. Looked up from germline, CDR1 is MNHEY and CDR2 is SVGAGI. Trimming cost V 6 bases and J 5 bases, with 10 bases left between them. The CDR3 is 12 residues long. CDR3 loop: CASSSGVTEAFF. CDR3 nucleotides: TGTGCCAGCAGCTCGGGAGTTACTGAAGCTTTCTTT.

The V call is TRBV6-1, the J call TRBJ2-4; 11 positions match TRBD1. J gave up 5 bases and V 7 bases, and 4 bases lay outside the gene matches. The CDR3 spans 14 residues. Germline values: CDR1 MNHNS, CDR2 SASEGT. CDR3 DNA: TGTGCCAGCACCCAGGACAGGGGGCAAAACATTCAGTACTTC. It translates to CASTQDRGQNIQYF.

The V and J genes are TRBV28 and TRBJ1-6, with 7 bases identical to TRBD1. The CDR3 loop spans 15 amino acids. With V trimmed by 3 bases and J by 7 bases, 6 bases remained unmatched. CDR1 is MDHEN, CDR2 SYDVKM, per germline. In nucleotides, the CDR3 is TGTGCCAGCAGTTTGTGGACAGGAGCCAATTCACCCCTCCACTTT. The encoded protein is CASSLWTGANSPLHF.

The rearrangement joins TRBV6-1 to TRBJ2-7, with a possible D match to TRBD1 (5 bases). The CDR3 runs 14 residues. Deletions cut 5 bases from V and 3 bases from J, with 14 bases between. Germline assignment: CDR1 MNHNS and CDR2 SASEGT. DNA for the CDR3: TGTGCCAGCAGTTCTCAGGGTTCCTTCTACGAGCAGTACTTC. It codes for CASSSQGSFYEQYF.

The gene calls are TRBV7-6 and TRBJ2-3, with D possibly matching TRBD2 (6 bases). CDR1 SGHVS and CDR2 FNYEAQ come from the germline V gene. V was pared by 3 bases and J by 0 bases, with 19 bases between. The CDR3 runs 18 residues. DNA of the CDR3: TGTGCCAGCAGCTTTAGTGGGGGGTACGGCCCAAGCACAGATACGCAGTATTTT. Protein: CASSFSGGYGPSTDTQYF.

The V call is TRBV14, the J call TRBJ2-1, with 14 bases fitting TRBD2. This CDR3 has 17 residues. Trimming took 4 bases from V and 9 from J; bases not matched to a gene: 11. CDR1 SGHDN and CDR2 FVKESK come from the germline V gene. CDR3 sequence (DNA): TGTGCCAGCAGCCGACTGAGGACTAGCGGGGGGTTCGGTGAGCAGTTCTTC. Its protein product is CASSRLRTSGGFGEQFF.

The table lists this clone with a count of one. The chain is built from TRBV30 and TRBJ1-3; D ambiguous. This CDR3 is 12 amino acids long. CDR1 and CDR2 (germline): GTSNPN, SVGIG (reference sequence). The V end was cut by 5 bases, the J end by 0 bases, with 5 bases between. The CDR3, as DNA: TGTGCCTGGTCAGGCTCTGGAAACACCATATATTTT. It specifies CAWSGSGNTIYF.

This clone was found once. The chain is built from TRBV7-9 and TRBJ2-1, with D maybe TRBD2 (6 bases). V was pared by 5 bases and J by 4 bases, with 18 bases between. Germline V CDR1 and CDR2: SEHNR, FQNEAQ (reference sequence). The length of the CDR3 is 16 residues. CDR3 amino acids: CASSQSAGSSYNEQFF. CDR3 nucleotides: TGTGCCAGCAGCCAGTCGGCGGGGTCCTCTTACAATGAGCAGTTCTTC.

This chain connects TRBV7-9 to TRBJ2-7; 10 nucleotides match TRBD1. Germline V gives CDR1 SEHNR, CDR2 FQNEAQ (reference sequence). The CDR3 loop spans 14 amino acids. Trimming cost V 4 bases and J 3 bases; bases outside gene matches: 3. CDR3 in DNA: TGTGCCAGCAGCTCAGGGACAGGGGTCTACGAGCAGTACTTC. Protein: CASSSGTGVYEQYF. Together with reference TRBV7-9 and TRBJ2-7, the CDR3 gives the full variable domain: DTGVSQNPRHKITKRGQNVTFRCDPISEHNRLYWYRQTLGQGPEFLTYFQNEAQLEKSRLLSDRFSAERPKGSFSTLEIQRTEQGDSAMYLCASSSGTGVYEQYFGPGTRLTVT.

The chain couples TRBV7-8 to TRBJ1-2; 9 bases match TRBD1. In germline, CDR1 is SGHVS, CDR2 FQNEAQ. The CDR3 totals 14 residues. J gave up 4 bases and V 5 bases, and 5 bases lay outside the gene matches. The CDR3 loop reads CASSQTGGLYGYTF. Here the CDR3 DNA reads TGTGCCAGCAGCCAGACAGGGGGTCTCTATGGCTACACCTTC. The full variable domain, with the rest looked up from reference TRBV7-8 and TRBJ1-2, is GAGVSQSPRYKVAKRGQDVALRCDPISGHVSLFWYQQALGQGPEFLTYFQNEAQLDKSGLPSDRFFAERPEGSVSTLKIQRTQQEDSAVYLCASSQTGGLYGYTFGSGTRLTVV.

The chain recombines TRBV30 with TRBJ1-1; D may be TRBD1 (5 bases). The V end was cut by 2 bases, the J end by 3 bases, with 10 bases between. The CDR3 extends over 13 amino acids. Per the germline V gene, CDR1 is GTSNPN and CDR2 is SVGIG (reference sequence). CDR3 amino acids: CAWSTYRHTEAFF. Here the CDR3 DNA reads TGTGCCTGGAGTACGTACAGGCACACTGAAGCTTTCTTT.

V usage is TRBV30 and J usage is TRBJ2-5, with D possibly being TRBD1 (5 bases). In germline, CDR1 is GTSNPN, CDR2 SVGIG (reference sequence). V was shortened by 4 bases and J by 1 base, with 10 bases between the two germline ends. The CDR3 has 13 residues. Here the CDR3 reads CAWTGSGQETQYF. CDR3 bases: TGTGCCTGGACAGGGTCGGGCCAAGAGACCCAGTACTTC.

This chain connects TRBV6-1 to TRBJ2-1; D is uncertain. Trimming took 1 base from V and 4 from J, leaving 11 bases between them. Germline CDR1 reads MNHNS; CDR2 reads SASEGT. This CDR3 contains 15 residues. CDR3: CASSEVIGDYNEQFF. As DNA, the CDR3 is TGTGCCAGCAGTGAAGTAATAGGAGATTACAATGAGCAGTTCTTC.

As for this clone: Compared with germline, one end of the junction differs, possibly owing to a read error. The rearrangement links TRBV6-6 to TRBJ1-2, with a weak D call TRBD1 (5 bases). Per germline, CDR1 MNHNY and CDR2 SVGAGI (reference sequence). The CDR3 length is 15 residues. CDR3 bases: TGTACCAGCAGTTACCCGCGGGAGGGGAGCTATGGCTACACCTTC. Encoded protein: CTSSYPREGSYGYTF.

This rearrangement joins TRBV27 to TRBJ2-5; 8 bases line up with TRBD2. V was pared by 5 bases and J by 2 bases, with 25 bases of the junction left unmatched. The CDR3 length is 21 residues. Looked up from germline, CDR1 is MNHEY and CDR2 is SMNVEV (reference sequence). The chain's CDR3 is CASSTPTASGFSGGIQETQYF. Written as DNA, the CDR3 is TGTGCCAGCAGTACCCCTACGGCTAGCGGATTCTCGGGGGGGATTCAAGAGACCCAGTACTTC.